Given below is one T cell receptor (beta chain) in context. Its antigen is unknown. This sample stems from a study of immune evolution from preneoplasia to lung adenocarcinoma. General study findings and limits: From normal lung to invasive adenocarcinoma, top clone frequencies appeared to decrease. Clonality was highest in normal lung, lower in later-stage lesions apparently.

Between the mid-2010s and the late 2010s, patients underwent resection in Japan or China. Histologic diagnosis was independently verified by two lung pathologists. The assay was immunoSEQ multiplex PCR, and TCRdb's table has in-frame clones only and misses some. The sample has fewer than 3,500 clones, roughly four fifths seen once. This CDR3 has 15 amino acids. The V gene end was trimmed by 7 bases and the J gene end by 4 bases; junction bases not matched to a gene: 7. The V gene's germline CDR1 is SEHNR and CDR2 FQNEAQ (reference sequence). The TCR was taken from a person aged 70 to 85 with lung adenocarcinoma. The chain has TRBV7-9 and TRBJ2-7, with 13 bases identical to TRBD2. The specimen was FFPE adjacent normal lung tissue. The CDR3 nucleotides are TGTGCCAGCATTGCCGGGACTAGCGGGGAATACGAGCAGTACTTC. This translates into CASIAGTSGEYEQYF.